This record covers a single TCR beta chain. Source study methods: From reference gene primer amplification, estimates of nucleated cell counts were derived. The repertoire was sequenced with immunoSEQ multiplex PCR; TCRdb's copy has only in-frame clones and lacks some. That table furnishes V, J and clone size, whereas the DNA furnished D and trimming. The profile shows about 92,000 clones, less than 75% of them singletons. This record belongs to a study of blood T cell repertoires in COVID-19. As for the study in general: In each case, the material was cDNA or gDNA derived from T cells, B-cell-depleted T cells, or PBMCs.

There are 14 residues in the CDR3. Deletions cut 7 bases from V and 7 bases from J, with 19 bases between. Germline loops: CDR1 LNHDA, CDR2 SQIVND (reference sequence). The specimen was peripheral blood. The sequence came from a woman aged 60-75 years in a cohort sampled during active or convalescent COVID-19. V gene TRBV19 combines with J gene TRBJ1-1; D is perhaps TRBD1 (5 bases). The CDR3 reads CASMVGLPGGEAFF. The CDR3, as DNA: TGTGCCAGTATGGTAGGTCTACCCGGGGGTGAAGCTTTCTTT.